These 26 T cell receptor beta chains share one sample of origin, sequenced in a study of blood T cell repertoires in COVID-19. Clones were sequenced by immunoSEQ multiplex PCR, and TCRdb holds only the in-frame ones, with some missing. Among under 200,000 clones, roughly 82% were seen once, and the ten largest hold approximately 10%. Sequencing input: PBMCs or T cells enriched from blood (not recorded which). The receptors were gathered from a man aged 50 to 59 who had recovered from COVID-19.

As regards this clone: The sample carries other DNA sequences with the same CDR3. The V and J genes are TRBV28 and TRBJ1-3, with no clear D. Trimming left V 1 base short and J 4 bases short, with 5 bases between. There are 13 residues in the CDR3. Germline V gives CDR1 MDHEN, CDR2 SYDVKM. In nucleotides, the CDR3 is TGTGCCAGCAGTTTATCCCAGGGAAACACCATATATTTT. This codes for CASSLSQGNTIYF.

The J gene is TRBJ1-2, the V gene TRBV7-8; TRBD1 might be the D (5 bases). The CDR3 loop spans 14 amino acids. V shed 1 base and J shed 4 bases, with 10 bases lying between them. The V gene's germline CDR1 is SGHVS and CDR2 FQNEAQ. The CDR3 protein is CASSLEGVLYGYTF. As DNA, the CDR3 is TGTGCCAGCAGCTTAGAAGGGGTTCTCTATGGCTACACCTTC.

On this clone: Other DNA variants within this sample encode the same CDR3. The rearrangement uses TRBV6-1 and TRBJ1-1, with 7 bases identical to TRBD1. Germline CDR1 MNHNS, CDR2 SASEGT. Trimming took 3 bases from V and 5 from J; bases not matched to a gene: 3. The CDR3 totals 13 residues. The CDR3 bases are TGTGCCAGCAGTGATCAGGGGGTAACTGAAGCTTTCTTT. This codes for CASSDQGVTEAFF.

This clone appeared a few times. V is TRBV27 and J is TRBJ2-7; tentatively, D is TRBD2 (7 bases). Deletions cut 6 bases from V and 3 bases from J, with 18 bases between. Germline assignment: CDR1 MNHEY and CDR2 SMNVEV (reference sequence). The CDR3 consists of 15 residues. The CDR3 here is CASSPRWGGGYEQYF. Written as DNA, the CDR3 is TGTGCCAGCAGCCCCCGATGGGGAGGGGGCTACGAGCAGTACTTC.

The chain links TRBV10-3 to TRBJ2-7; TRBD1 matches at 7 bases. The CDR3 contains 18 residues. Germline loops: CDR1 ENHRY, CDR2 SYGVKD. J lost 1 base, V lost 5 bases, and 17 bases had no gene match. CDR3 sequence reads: CAISRAVTDRDSSYEQYF. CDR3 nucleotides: TGTGCCATCAGTCGCGCCGTTACCGACAGGGATTCTTCCTACGAGCAGTACTTC.

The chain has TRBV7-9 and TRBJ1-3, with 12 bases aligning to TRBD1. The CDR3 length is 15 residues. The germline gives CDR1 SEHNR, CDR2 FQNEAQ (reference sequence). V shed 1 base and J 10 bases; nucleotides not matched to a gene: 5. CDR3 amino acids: CASSLVSGQGATIYF. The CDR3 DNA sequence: TGTGCCAGCAGCTTAGTTTCGGGACAGGGGGCGACCATATATTTT. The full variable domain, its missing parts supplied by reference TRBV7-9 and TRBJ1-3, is DTGVSQNPRHKITKRGQNVTFRCDPISEHNRLYWYRQTLGQGPEFLTYFQNEAQLEKSRLLSDRFSAERPKGSFSTLEIQRTEQGDSAMYLCASSLVSGQGATIYFGEGSWLTVV.

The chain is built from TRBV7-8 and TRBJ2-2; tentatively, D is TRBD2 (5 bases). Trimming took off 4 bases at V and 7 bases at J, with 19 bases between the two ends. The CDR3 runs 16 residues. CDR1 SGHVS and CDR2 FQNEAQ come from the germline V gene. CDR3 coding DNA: TGTGCCAGCAGCTCGGACTCACACCGTCATCTCGGGGAGCTGTTTTTT. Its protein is CASSSDSHRHLGELFF.

CDR3 region: CASSQDWLGLYEQYF. DNA for the CDR3: TGTGCCAGCAGCCAAGATTGGCTCGGACTATACGAGCAGTACTTC. This chain links TRBV3-1 (or the pseudogene TRBV3-2) with TRBJ2-7; D may be TRBD2 (6 bases). Trimming left V 0 bases short and J 4 bases short, with 13 bases between. CDR3 length equals 15 residues. Germline loops: CDR1 LGHDT, CDR2 YNNKEL (reference sequence).

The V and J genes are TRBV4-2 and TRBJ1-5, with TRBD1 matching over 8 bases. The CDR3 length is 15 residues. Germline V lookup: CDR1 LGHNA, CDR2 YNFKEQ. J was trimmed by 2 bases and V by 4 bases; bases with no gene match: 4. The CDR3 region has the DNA TGTGCCAGCAGCCTAACGACAGGGGGCAATCAGCCCCAGCATTTT. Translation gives CASSLTTGGNQPQHF.

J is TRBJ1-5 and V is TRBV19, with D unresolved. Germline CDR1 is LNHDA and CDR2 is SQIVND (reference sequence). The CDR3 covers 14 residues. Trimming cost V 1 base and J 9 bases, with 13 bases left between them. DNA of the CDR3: TGTGCCAGTAGTATAGTTGACAAGCCCGGGCCCCAGCATTTT. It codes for CASSIVDKPGPQHF.

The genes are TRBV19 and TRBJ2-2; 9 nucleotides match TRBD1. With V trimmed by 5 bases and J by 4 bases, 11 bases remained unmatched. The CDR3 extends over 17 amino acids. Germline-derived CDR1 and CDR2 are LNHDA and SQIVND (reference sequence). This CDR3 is CASSSGVKTGGTGELFF. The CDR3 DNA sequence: TGTGCCAGTAGTTCAGGGGTTAAGACAGGGGGCACCGGGGAGCTGTTTTTT.

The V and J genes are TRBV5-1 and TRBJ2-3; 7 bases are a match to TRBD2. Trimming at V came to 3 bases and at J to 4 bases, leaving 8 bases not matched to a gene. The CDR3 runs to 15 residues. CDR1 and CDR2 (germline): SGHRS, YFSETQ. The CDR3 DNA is TGCGCCAGCAGCTGGCTGGGCGGGGGAGCAGATACGCAGTATTTT. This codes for CASSWLGGGADTQYF.

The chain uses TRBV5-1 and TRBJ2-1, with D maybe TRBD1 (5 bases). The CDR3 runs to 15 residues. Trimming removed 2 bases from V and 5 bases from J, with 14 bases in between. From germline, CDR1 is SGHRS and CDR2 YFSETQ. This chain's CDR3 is CASSFPQDGNNEQFF. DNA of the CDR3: TGCGCCAGCAGCTTCCCACAGGACGGAAACAATGAGCAGTTCTTC.

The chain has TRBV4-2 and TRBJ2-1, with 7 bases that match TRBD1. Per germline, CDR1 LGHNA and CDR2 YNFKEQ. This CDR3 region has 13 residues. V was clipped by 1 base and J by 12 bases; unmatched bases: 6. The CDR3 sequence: CASSQGVRDRQFF. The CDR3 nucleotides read TGTGCCAGCAGCCAAGGTGTACGGGACAGGCAGTTCTTC.

This chain's CDR3 is CAISPGGGQETQYF. For the CDR3, the DNA is TGTGCCATCAGCCCCGGGGGGGGCCAAGAGACCCAGTACTTC. The genes are TRBV10-3 and TRBJ2-5; 8 bases map to TRBD2. This CDR3 has 14 amino acids. Germline assignment: CDR1 ENHRY and CDR2 SYGVKD. V was pared by 6 bases and J by 1 base, with 4 bases of the junction left unmatched.

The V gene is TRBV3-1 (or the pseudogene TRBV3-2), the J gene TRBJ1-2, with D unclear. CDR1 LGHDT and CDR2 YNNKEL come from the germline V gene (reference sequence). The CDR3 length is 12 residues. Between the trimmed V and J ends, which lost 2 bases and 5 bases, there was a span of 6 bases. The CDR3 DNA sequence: TGTGCCAGCAGCCAATTAGCTTATGGCTACACCTTC. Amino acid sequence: CASSQLAYGYTF.

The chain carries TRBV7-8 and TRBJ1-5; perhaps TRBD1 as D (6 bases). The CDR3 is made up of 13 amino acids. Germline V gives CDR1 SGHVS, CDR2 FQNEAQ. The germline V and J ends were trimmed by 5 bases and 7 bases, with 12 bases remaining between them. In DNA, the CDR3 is TGTGCCAGCAGCCCACAGGGAGACCAGCCCCAGCATTTT. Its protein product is CASSPQGDQPQHF.

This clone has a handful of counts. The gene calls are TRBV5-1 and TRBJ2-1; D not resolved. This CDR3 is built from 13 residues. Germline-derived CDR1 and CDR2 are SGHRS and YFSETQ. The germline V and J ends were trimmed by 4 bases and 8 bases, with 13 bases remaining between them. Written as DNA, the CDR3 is TGCGCCAGCAGCCTAGGTCCCCCTGATGAGCAGTTCTTC. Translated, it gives CASSLGPPDEQFF.

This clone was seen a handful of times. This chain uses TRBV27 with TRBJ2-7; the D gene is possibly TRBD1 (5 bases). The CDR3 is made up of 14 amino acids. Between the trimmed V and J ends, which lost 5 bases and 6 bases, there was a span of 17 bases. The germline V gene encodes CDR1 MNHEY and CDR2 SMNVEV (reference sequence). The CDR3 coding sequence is TGTGCCAGCAGTGGGGTGGGGTGGGGCCTCGAGCAGTACTTC. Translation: CASSGVGWGLEQYF.

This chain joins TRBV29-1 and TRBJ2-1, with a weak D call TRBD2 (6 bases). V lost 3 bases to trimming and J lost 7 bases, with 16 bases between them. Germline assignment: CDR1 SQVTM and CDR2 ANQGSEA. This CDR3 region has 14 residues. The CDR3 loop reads CSVDALQAGNEQFF. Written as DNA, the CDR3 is TGCAGCGTTGACGCCCTACAGGCGGGGAATGAGCAGTTCTTC.

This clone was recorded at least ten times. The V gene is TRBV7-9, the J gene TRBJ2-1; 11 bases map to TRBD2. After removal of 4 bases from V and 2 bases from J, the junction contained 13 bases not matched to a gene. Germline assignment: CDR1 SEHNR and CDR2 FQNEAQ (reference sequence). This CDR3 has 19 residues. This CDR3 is CASSSARTGTSGPYNEQFF. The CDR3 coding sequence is TGTGCCAGCAGCTCAGCTAGGACCGGGACTAGCGGCCCCTACAATGAGCAGTTCTTC.

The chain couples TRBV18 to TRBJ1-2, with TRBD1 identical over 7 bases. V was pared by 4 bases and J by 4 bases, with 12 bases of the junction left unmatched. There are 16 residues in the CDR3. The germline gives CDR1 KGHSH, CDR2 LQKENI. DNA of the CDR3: TGTGCCAGCTCACGAACAGGAACAGGGGAAGCCTATGGCTACACCTTC. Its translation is CASSRTGTGEAYGYTF.

CDR3 loop: CASADRLGSYEQYF. As DNA, the CDR3 is TGTGCCAGCGCCGACAGGTTGGGGTCCTACGAGCAGTACTTC. This chain links TRBV27 with TRBJ2-7, with D maybe TRBD1 (6 bases). This CDR3 comprises 14 residues. V lost 8 bases to trimming and J lost 1 base, with 15 bases between them. Per germline, CDR1 MNHEY and CDR2 SMNVEV (reference sequence).

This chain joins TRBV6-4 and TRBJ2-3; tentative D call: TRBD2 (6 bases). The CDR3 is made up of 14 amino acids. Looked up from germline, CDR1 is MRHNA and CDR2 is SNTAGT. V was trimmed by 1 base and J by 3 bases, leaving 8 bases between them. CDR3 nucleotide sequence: TGTGCCAGCAGTGACTTGGCGGGGACAGATACGCAGTATTTT. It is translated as CASSDLAGTDTQYF.

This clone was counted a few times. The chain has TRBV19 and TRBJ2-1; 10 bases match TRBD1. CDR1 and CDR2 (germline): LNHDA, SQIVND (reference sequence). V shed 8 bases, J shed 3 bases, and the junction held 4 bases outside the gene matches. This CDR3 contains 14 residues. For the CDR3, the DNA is TGTGCCAGTCGAGGACAGGGGGACTACAATGAGCAGTTCTTC. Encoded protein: CASRGQGDYNEQFF.

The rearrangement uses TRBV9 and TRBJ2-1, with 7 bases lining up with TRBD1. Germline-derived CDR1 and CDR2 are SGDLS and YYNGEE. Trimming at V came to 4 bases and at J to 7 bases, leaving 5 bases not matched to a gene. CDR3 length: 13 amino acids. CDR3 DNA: TGTGCCAGCAGCTTGGCACAGGGGAATGAGCAGTTCTTC. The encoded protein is CASSLAQGNEQFF. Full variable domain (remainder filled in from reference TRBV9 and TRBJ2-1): DSGVTQTPKHLITATGQRVTLRCSPRSGDLSVYWYQQSLDQGLQFLIQYYNGEERAKGNILERFSAQQFPDLHSELNLSSLELGDSALYFCASSLAQGNEQFFGPGTRLTVL.